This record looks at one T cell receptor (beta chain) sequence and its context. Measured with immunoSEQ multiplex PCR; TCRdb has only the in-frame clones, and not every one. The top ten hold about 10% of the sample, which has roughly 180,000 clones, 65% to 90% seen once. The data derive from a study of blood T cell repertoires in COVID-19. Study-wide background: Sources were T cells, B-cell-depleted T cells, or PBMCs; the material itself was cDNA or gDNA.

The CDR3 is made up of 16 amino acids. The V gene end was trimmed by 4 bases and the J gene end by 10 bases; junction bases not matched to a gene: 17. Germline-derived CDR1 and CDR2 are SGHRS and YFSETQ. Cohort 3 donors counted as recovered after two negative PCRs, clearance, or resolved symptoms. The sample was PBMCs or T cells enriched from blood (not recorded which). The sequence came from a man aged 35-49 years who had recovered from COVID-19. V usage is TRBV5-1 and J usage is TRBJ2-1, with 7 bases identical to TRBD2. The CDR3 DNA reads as TGCGCCAGCAGCCGGGTGCCGGGGGAGGGTTTCTTGGAGCAGTTCTTC. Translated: CASSRVPGEGFLEQFF.